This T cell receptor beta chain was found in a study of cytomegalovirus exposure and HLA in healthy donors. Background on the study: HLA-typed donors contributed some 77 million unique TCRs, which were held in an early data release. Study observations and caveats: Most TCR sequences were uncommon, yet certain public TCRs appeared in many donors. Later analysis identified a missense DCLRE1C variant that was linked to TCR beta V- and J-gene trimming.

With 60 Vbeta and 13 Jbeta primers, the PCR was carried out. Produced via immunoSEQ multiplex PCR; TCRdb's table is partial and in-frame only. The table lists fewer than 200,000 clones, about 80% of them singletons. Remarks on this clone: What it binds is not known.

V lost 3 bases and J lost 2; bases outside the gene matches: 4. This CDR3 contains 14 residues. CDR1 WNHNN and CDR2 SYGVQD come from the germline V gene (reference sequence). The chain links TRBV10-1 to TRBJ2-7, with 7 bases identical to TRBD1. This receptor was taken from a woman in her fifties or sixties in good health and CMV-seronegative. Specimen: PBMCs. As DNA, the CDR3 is TGCGCCAGCAGTGACGGGACAGTTACCTACGAGCAGTACTTC. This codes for CASSDGTVTYEQYF.